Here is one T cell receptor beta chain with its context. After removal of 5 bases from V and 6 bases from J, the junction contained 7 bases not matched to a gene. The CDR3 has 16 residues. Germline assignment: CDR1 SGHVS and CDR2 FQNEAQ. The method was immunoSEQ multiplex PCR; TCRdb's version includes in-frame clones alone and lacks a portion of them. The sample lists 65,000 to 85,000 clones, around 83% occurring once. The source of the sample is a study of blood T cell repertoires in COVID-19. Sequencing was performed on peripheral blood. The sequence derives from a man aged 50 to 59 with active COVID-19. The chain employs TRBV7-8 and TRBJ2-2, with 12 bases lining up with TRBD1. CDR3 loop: CASSGTGGGGAGELFF. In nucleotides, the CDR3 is TGTGCCAGCAGCGGGACAGGGGGCGGTGGGGCCGGGGAGCTGTTTTTT.